Each of the 32 T cell receptor beta chains below was sequenced from the same sample in a study of shared clonotypes between healthy human individuals. Here immunoSEQ multiplex PCR was the method, and the copy in TCRdb shows in-frame clones only, minus some. The data hold a few million clones, with over 90% observed a single time. The sequenced sample consisted of naive CD4+ T cells from PBMCs. Indicated subset: CD45RA+ positively selected. The receptors were gathered from a man between 18 and 35 years old in good health. Some clones in this sample may be carry-over from other donors' samples.

The chain employs TRBV5-4 and TRBJ2-3, with 9 bases that match TRBD2. The germline V gene encodes CDR1 SGHNT and CDR2 YYREEE (reference sequence). The CDR3 spans 17 residues. V was clipped by 1 base and J by 0 bases; unmatched bases: 6. DNA of the CDR3: TGTGCCAGCAGCTTGAGGATTAGCGGGAGTAGCACAGATACGCAGTATTTT. As protein: CASSLRISGSSTDTQYF.

The gene calls are TRBV28 and TRBJ1-4; perhaps TRBD1 as D (5 bases). Trimming left V 5 bases short and J 8 bases short, with 18 bases between. The CDR3 is 15 residues long. Germline loops: CDR1 MDHEN, CDR2 SYDVKM. The CDR3 loop is CASSPGTGGSEKLFF. The DNA for the CDR3 is TGTGCCAGCAGTCCCGGGACCGGAGGGAGCGAAAAACTGTTTTTT.

V and J are TRBV7-3 and TRBJ1-1; D is unresolved. The CDR3 runs 15 residues. CDR1 SGHTA and CDR2 FQGTGA come from the germline V gene. With 5 bases removed from V and 1 base from J, the gap between germline ends came to 14 bases. This CDR3 reads CASSPQGGSNTEAFF. CDR3 DNA sequence: TGTGCCAGCAGCCCGCAAGGAGGGTCGAACACTGAAGCTTTCTTT.

This chain connects TRBV4-1 to TRBJ1-4; TRBD1 is a possible D gene (5 bases). The germline CDR1 and CDR2 sequences are MGHRA and YSYEKL. V was pared by 4 bases and J by 8 bases, with 14 bases between. The CDR3 contains 14 residues. In DNA, the CDR3 is TGCGCCAGCAGCCCCGTGGGGACGAAGGAAAAACTGTTTTTT. It specifies CASSPVGTKEKLFF.

The J gene is TRBJ1-1, the V gene TRBV19; D is ambiguous. The germline gives CDR1 LNHDA, CDR2 SQIVND (reference sequence). The V and J ends lost 3 bases and 1 base respectively, with 18 bases between them. The CDR3 totals 17 residues. CDR3 residues: CASSIGGLLRRNTEAFF. DNA for the CDR3: TGTGCCAGTAGTATCGGCGGCCTCCTAAGGAGGAACACTGAAGCTTTCTTT.

In its sample, this clone was seen once. The sample contains more than one DNA sequence encoding this CDR3. The chain employs TRBV5-1 and TRBJ1-1; 7 bases line up with TRBD1. V gave up 0 bases and J gave up 3 bases; unmatched junction bases: 2. The CDR3 extends over 14 amino acids. Germline assignment: CDR1 SGHRS and CDR2 YFSETQ. DNA for the CDR3: TGCGCCAGCAGCTTGGTAACAGGGGACACTGAAGCTTTCTTT. Translating gives CASSLVTGDTEAFF.

The chain links TRBV18 to TRBJ2-2, with 8 bases fitting TRBD2. Unmatched junction bases numbered 11, after V lost 4 bases and J lost 7 bases. This CDR3 contains 16 residues. Germline lookup yields CDR1 KGHSH and CDR2 LQKENI. In DNA, the CDR3 is TGTGCCAGCTCACACGGGAGGGCCGCGGATGGCGGGGAGCTGTTTTTT. Its translation is CASSHGRAADGGELFF.

V usage is TRBV5-1 and J usage is TRBJ2-7; 9 nucleotides match TRBD1. Trimming cost V 5 bases and J 1 base; bases outside gene matches: 10. CDR3 length: 16 amino acids. Germline assignment: CDR1 SGHRS and CDR2 YFSETQ. In DNA form, the CDR3 reads TGCGCCAGCAGGGCGTTGACCGGGACAGGGTCCTACGAGCAGTACTTC. The encoded protein is CASRALTGTGSYEQYF.

The rearrangement uses TRBV7-9 and TRBJ1-1, with a possible D match to TRBD1 (5 bases). Looked up from germline, CDR1 is SEHNR and CDR2 is FQNEAQ (reference sequence). The V and J ends lost 4 bases and 1 base respectively, with 19 bases between them. The CDR3 is 17 residues long. CDR3 amino acids: CASSSGTRDQKNTEAFF. In DNA form, the CDR3 reads TGTGCCAGCAGCTCAGGTACCAGGGACCAGAAGAACACTGAAGCTTTCTTT.

Details on this clone: Other DNA sequences in the same sample also yield this CDR3. V and J are TRBV5-1 and TRBJ2-5; TRBD1 agrees at 9 bases. The CDR3 sequence is 14 residues long. V shed 3 bases and J 4 bases; nucleotides not matched to a gene: 4. Germline values: CDR1 SGHRS, CDR2 YFSETQ. CDR3 nucleotide sequence: TGCGCCAGCAGCTCGGGACAGGGACGAGAGACCCAGTACTTC. Amino acid sequence: CASSSGQGRETQYF. The entire variable domain, with the rest obtained from reference TRBV5-1 and TRBJ2-5, is as follows: KAGVTQTPRYLIKTRGQQVTLSCSPISGHRSVSWYQQTPGQGLQFLFEYFSETQRNKGNFPGRFSGRQFSNSRSEMNVSTLELGDSALYLCASSSGQGRETQYFGPGTRLLVL.

The CDR3 DNA is TGTGCCAGCAGCCCCCCGGGCTCTCCCTTCGGGGAGCAGTTCTTC. Its protein is CASSPPGSPFGEQFF. V is TRBV7-3 and J is TRBJ2-1; D gene uncertain. This CDR3 has 15 residues. Deletions cut 5 bases from V and 10 bases from J, with 21 bases between. The germline CDR1 and CDR2 sequences are SGHTA and FQGTGA.

J is TRBJ1-2 and V is TRBV4-1; 7 positions match TRBD1. The CDR3 contains 14 residues. CDR1 and CDR2 from the germline V gene are MGHRA and YSYEKL. The V segment lost 1 base and the J segment 8 bases; nucleotides outside the gene matches: 7. CDR3 sequence: CASSQARGLGGYTF. As DNA, the CDR3 is TGCGCCAGCAGCCAAGCGAGGGGGCTTGGGGGCTACACCTTC.

A word on this clone: This sample includes further DNA sequences coding for the same CDR3. The chain couples TRBV28 to TRBJ1-2; D unresolved. Looked up from germline, CDR1 is MDHEN and CDR2 is SYDVKM. Trimming stripped 3 bases from V and 6 bases from J, with 5 bases between. CDR3 length equals 11 residues. The CDR3 sequence is CASSFSDGYTF. CDR3 bases: TGTGCCAGCAGTTTCAGTGATGGCTACACCTTC.

The chain carries TRBV1 and TRBJ2-1; the D call of TRBD2 is as the table states it, not checked on the DNA. TRBV1 is termed a pseudogene. The CDR3 has 17 amino acids. Here the CDR3 reads CTSSLFLEASSYNEQFF. The CDR3 DNA is TGCACCAGCAGCCTCTTCCTCGAGGCCAGCTCCTACAATGAGCAGTTCTTC.

The J gene is TRBJ2-3, the V gene TRBV2; D gene ambiguous. Germline CDR1 SNHLY, CDR2 FYNNEI. The CDR3 length is 15 residues. Trimming removed 7 bases at V and 0 bases at J, with 14 bases between. The DNA for the CDR3 is TGTGCCAGCACCTCTTCCTCGGCTAGCACAGATACGCAGTATTTT. Amino acid sequence: CASTSSSASTDTQYF.

This clone was observed a single time. Within the sample, other DNA sequences also encode this same CDR3. V is TRBV18 and J is TRBJ1-3; 7 bases match TRBD1. This CDR3 is 15 amino acids long. Germline loops: CDR1 KGHSH, CDR2 LQKENI. V was pared by 6 bases and J by 0 bases, with 5 bases of the junction left unmatched. Here the CDR3 DNA reads TGTGCCAGCTCCCCGGGACAGAGCTCTGGAAACACCATATATTTT. Translation gives CASSPGQSSGNTIYF.

The chain employs TRBV19 and TRBJ1-5; tentatively, D is TRBD1 (6 bases). CDR3 length: 15 residues. CDR1 is LNHDA and CDR2 is SQIVND in the germline V gene (reference sequence). V was shortened by 5 bases and J by 5 bases, with 16 bases between the two germline ends. The CDR3: CASSLQGPWDQPQHF. The DNA for the CDR3 is TGTGCCAGTAGTCTCCAGGGGCCGTGGGATCAGCCCCAGCATTTT.

The chain has TRBV6-1 and TRBJ2-7; possible D gene TRBD1, 5 bases. The germline CDR1 and CDR2 sequences are MNHNS and SASEGT. The CDR3 has 14 residues. Trimming stripped 3 bases from V and 2 bases from J, with 11 bases between. For the CDR3, the DNA is TGTGCCAGCAGTGAGTCTGACAGAGCCTACGAGCAGTACTTC. This codes for CASSESDRAYEQYF.

This rearrangement joins TRBV7-2 to TRBJ2-5; 7 bases map to TRBD1. The CDR3 runs to 16 residues. The trim removed 1 base at V and 2 bases at J, leaving 7 bases unmatched. Germline lookup yields CDR1 SGHTA and CDR2 FQGNSA. CDR3 residues: CASSLGTGTLQETQYF. DNA for the CDR3: TGTGCCAGCAGCTTAGGGACAGGAACGCTTCAAGAGACCCAGTACTTC.

This chain's CDR3 is CASSSQLVANYGYTF. The CDR3 coding sequence is TGCGCCAGCAGCTCCCAGTTGGTTGCTAACTATGGCTACACCTTC. This chain uses TRBV5-1 with TRBJ1-2; unclear D gene. The CDR3 is 15 amino acids. The germline V and J ends were trimmed by 3 bases and 0 bases, with 12 bases remaining between them. CDR1 is SGHRS and CDR2 is YFSETQ in the germline V gene.

V is TRBV28 and J is TRBJ2-1; a possible D gene is TRBD1 (6 bases). Germline lookup yields CDR1 MDHEN and CDR2 SYDVKM. Deletions cut 3 bases from V and 3 bases from J, with 18 bases between. This CDR3 is built from 17 residues. For the CDR3, the DNA is TGTGCCAGCAGTTTCTACGACAGGAGAGGATTCTACAATGAGCAGTTCTTC. Translation: CASSFYDRRGFYNEQFF.

CDR3 DNA sequence: TGTGCCAGCAGTGGTGGAGGAGGACAAGAGACCCAGTACTTC. Translated: CASSGGGGQETQYF. This rearrangement joins TRBV9 to TRBJ2-5, with a tentative D call TRBD2 (5 bases). CDR1 SGDLS and CDR2 YYNGEE come from the germline V gene. This CDR3 is built from 14 residues. The V end was cut by 5 bases, the J end by 2 bases, with 13 bases between.

The rearrangement uses TRBV6-6 and TRBJ2-7; D possibly corresponds to TRBD1 (5 bases). The CDR3 has 15 amino acids. The V end was cut by 4 bases, the J end by 1 base, with 14 bases between. Germline lookup yields CDR1 MNHNY and CDR2 SVGAGI (reference sequence). As DNA, the CDR3 is TGTGCCAGCAGTTTGAAGGGGATAGGATCCTACGAGCAGTACTTC. Protein: CASSLKGIGSYEQYF.

This clone showed up just once. This chain uses TRBV7-3 with TRBJ2-1; D call uncertain. Trimming took 5 bases from V and 2 from J, leaving 10 bases between them. Germline assignment: CDR1 SGHTA and CDR2 FQGTGA. The CDR3 consists of 14 residues. CDR3 DNA sequence: TGTGCCAGCAGCCCAAACAGAGCCTACAATGAGCAGTTCTTC. It is translated as CASSPNRAYNEQFF.

V is TRBV18 and J is TRBJ2-7, with a weak D call TRBD2 (5 bases). The CDR3 has 15 residues. Germline V lookup: CDR1 KGHSH, CDR2 LQKENI. Trimming removed 0 bases from V and 2 bases from J, with 11 bases in between. CDR3 coding DNA: TGTGCCAGCTCACCACCCTCGGGAATGACCTACGAGCAGTACTTC. It specifies CASSPPSGMTYEQYF. Full variable domain (remainder filled in from reference TRBV18 and TRBJ2-7): NAGVMQNPRHLVRRRGQEARLRCSPMKGHSHVYWYRQLPEEGLKFMVYLQKENIIDESGMPKERFSAEFPKEGPSILRIQQVVRGDSAAYFCASSPPSGMTYEQYFGPGTRLTVT.

The V and J genes are TRBV7-3 and TRBJ2-7; a possible D gene is TRBD2 (5 bases). The CDR3 sequence is 14 residues long. V lost 1 base, J lost 6 bases, and 13 bases lay in between. Germline V lookup: CDR1 SGHTA, CDR2 FQGTGA. CDR3 nucleotide sequence: TGTGCCAGCAGCTTAAGTGGTCGGGAAAGCGAGCAGTACTTC. Translated: CASSLSGRESEQYF.

The chain uses TRBV6-5 and TRBJ2-2, with D possibly called TRBD1 or TRBD2 (7 bases each). Germline CDR1 is MNHEY and CDR2 is SVGAGI. This CDR3 has 14 amino acids. V was clipped by 7 bases and J by 3 bases, with 12 bases between them. The CDR3 spells CASTGGDHTGELFF. The CDR3 DNA is TGTGCCAGCACAGGGGGGGACCACACCGGGGAGCTGTTTTTT.

The chain links TRBV6-6 to TRBJ1-4, with D perhaps matching TRBD1 (6 bases). This CDR3 has 15 amino acids. V was trimmed by 6 bases and J by 8 bases, leaving 19 bases between them. Germline values: CDR1 MNHNY, CDR2 SVGAGI (reference sequence). The CDR3 protein is CASRTPYRVGEKLFF. CDR3 in DNA: TGTGCCAGCAGAACCCCCTACAGGGTTGGCGAAAAACTGTTTTTT.

The chain has TRBV5-8 and TRBJ2-5; TRBD2 is a possible D gene (6 bases). Germline-derived CDR1 and CDR2 are SGHTS and YDEGEE. V was pared by 3 bases and J by 1 base, with 16 bases between. This CDR3 comprises 16 residues. CDR3 DNA: TGTGCCAGCAGCTCGGACCTGGGACTGACCCAAGAGACCCAGTACTTC. It codes for CASSSDLGLTQETQYF.

This sequence joins TRBV5-1 and TRBJ2-3; the D gene is possibly TRBD2 (6 bases). V lost 5 bases and J 1 base, leaving 11 bases between the germline ends. Germline V CDR1 and CDR2: SGHRS, YFSETQ. The CDR3 extends over 14 amino acids. This chain's CDR3 is CASREPSGTDTQYF. CDR3 bases: TGCGCCAGCAGGGAGCCTAGCGGCACAGATACGCAGTATTTT.

Notes on this clone: The identical CDR3 is also encoded by other nucleotide sequences in the sample. This chain connects TRBV18 to TRBJ2-2, with D possibly TRBD1 on 5 matching bases. Germline V gene data show CDR1 as KGHSH and CDR2 as LQKENI. The length of the CDR3 is 15 residues. The ends were cut back, 3 bases at V and 0 bases at J, with 8 bases in the middle. CDR3 amino acids: CASSPGQANTGELFF. In DNA, the CDR3 is TGTGCCAGCTCACCGGGGCAGGCGAACACCGGGGAGCTGTTTTTT.

The chain has TRBV18 and TRBJ2-2, with 8 bases identical to TRBD2. Germline CDR1 reads KGHSH; CDR2 reads LQKENI. V lost 5 bases, J lost 0 bases, and 2 bases stayed unmatched. This CDR3 contains 15 residues. The CDR3 coding sequence is TGTGCCAGCTCAGTAGCGGGGACGAACACCGGGGAGCTGTTTTTT. This translates into CASSVAGTNTGELFF.